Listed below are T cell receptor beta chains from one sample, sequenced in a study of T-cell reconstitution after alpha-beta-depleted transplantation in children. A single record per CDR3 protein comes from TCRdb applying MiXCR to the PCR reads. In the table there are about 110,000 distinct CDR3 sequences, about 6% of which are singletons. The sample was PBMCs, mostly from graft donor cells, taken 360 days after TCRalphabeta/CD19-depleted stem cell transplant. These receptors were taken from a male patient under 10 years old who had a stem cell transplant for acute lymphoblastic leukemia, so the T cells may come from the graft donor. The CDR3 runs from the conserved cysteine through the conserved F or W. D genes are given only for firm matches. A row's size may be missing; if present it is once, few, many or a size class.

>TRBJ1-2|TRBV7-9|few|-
TGTGCCAGCAGCTTAGACTATGGCTACACCTTC
CASSLDYGYTF
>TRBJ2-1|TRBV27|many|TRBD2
TGTGCCAGCAGGACTAGCGGGAGCAACAATGAGCAGTTCTTC
CASRTSGSNNEQFF
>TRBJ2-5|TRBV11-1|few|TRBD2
TGTGCCAGCAGCGCCCCAGGGAGGGGCCAAGAGACCCAGTACTTC
CASSAPGRGQETQYF
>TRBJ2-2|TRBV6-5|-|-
TGTGCCAGCAGTTACGCGGGGGCGCTGGACACCGGGGAGCTGTTTTTT
CASSYAGALDTGELFF
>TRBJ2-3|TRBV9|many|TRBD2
TGTGCCAGCAGCGCGGGAGCGGGGTTTAGCACAGATACGCAGTATTTT
CASSAGAGFSTDTQYF
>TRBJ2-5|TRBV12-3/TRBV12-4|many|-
TGTGCCAGCAGTTTGCATAGGGAAGAGACCCAGTACTTC
CASSLHREETQYF
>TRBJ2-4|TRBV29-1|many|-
TGCAGCGCGTTAGGGATTTGGGCCAAAAACATTCAGTACTTC
CSALGIWAKNIQYF
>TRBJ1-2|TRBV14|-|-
TGTGCCAGCAGCGGTCAGGATAGCTATGGCTACACCTTC
CASSGQDSYGYTF
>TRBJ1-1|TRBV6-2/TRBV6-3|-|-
TGTGCCAGCAGTTACTCCCGACAGAACACTGAAGCTTTCTTT
CASSYSRQNTEAFF
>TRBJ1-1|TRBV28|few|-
TGTGCCAGCAGTACAGGGAGCACTGAAGCTTTCTTT
CASSTGSTEAFF
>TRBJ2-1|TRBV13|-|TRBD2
TGTGCCAGCAGCTTAGTGACTAGCGGGAGGGCCAGTGACGTTTGGGATGAGCAGTTCTTC
CASSLVTSGRASDVWDEQFF
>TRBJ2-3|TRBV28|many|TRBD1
TGTGCCAGCAGGGGACAGCGTACAAGTAGCACAGATACGCAGTATTTT
CASRGQRTSSTDTQYF
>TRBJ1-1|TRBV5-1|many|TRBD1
TGCGCCAGCAGCTTAGGACAGGGGATGAACACTGAAGCTTTCTTT
CASSLGQGMNTEAFF
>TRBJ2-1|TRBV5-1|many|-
TGCGCCAGCAGCTTGTCGGGCTACAATGAGCAGTTCTTC
CASSLSGYNEQFF
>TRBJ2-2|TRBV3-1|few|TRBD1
TGTGCCAGCAGCCAAGGTCGGCAGGGGGCATGGACCGGGGAGCTGTTTTTT
CASSQGRQGAWTGELFF
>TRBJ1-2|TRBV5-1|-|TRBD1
TGCGCCAGCAGCTCAGGGGGCTTCTATGGCTACACCTTC
CASSSGGFYGYTF
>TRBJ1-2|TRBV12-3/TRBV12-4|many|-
TGTGCCCTCAGGGCAGGGAATGGCTACACCTTC
CALRAGNGYTF
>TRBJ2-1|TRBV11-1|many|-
TGTGCCAGCAGCTTAGAGGGGTACAATGAGCAGTTCTTC
CASSLEGYNEQFF
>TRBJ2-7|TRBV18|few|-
TGTGCCAGCTCACCTAAATCCTACGAGCAGTACTTC
CASSPKSYEQYF
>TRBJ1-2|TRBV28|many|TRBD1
TGTGCCACCAGGGACAGATCTAAATATGGCTACACCTTC
CATRDRSKYGYTF
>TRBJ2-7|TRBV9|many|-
TGTGCCAGCAGCGTGAGAGCAACGAGCTCCTACGAGCAGTACTTC
CASSVRATSSYEQYF
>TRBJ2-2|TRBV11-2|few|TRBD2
TGTGCCAGCAGCTTGGTGTCTAGCGGGGGGGCCGGGGAGCTGTTTTTT
CASSLVSSGGAGELFF
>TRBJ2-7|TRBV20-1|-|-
TGCAGTGCTACTTGGGGGCGGGAGAGCTCCTACGAGCAGTACTTC
CSATWGRESSYEQYF
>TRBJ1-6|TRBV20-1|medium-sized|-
TGCAGTGCTAGATCCTATTCACCCCTCCACTTT
CSARSYSPLHF
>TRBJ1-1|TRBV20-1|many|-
TGCAGTGCTAGGAGGGGTTACACTGAAGCTTTCTTT
CSARRGYTEAFF
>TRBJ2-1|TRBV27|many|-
TGTGCCAGCAGTTTAGGCAAGCACAATGAGCAGTTCTTC
CASSLGKHNEQFF
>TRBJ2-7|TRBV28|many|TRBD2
TGTGCCAGCAGTTTAGGGGGAGGGGGGACTAGCGAGTTTCAGCAGTACTTC
CASSLGGGGTSEFQQYF
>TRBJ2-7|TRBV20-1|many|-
TGCAGTGCCCTGCAACTGGTTCAGGAGCAGTACTTC
CSALQLVQEQYF
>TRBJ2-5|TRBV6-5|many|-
TGTGCCAGCACCCCCGCCGCAGGTGGAGGAGAGACCCAGTACTTC
CASTPAAGGGETQYF
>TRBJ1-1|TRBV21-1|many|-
TGTGCCAGCAGCAAAAAAGAAGGGCGGGGACGGAACACTGAAGCTTTCTTT
CASSKKEGRGRNTEAFF
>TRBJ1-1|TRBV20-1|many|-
TGCAGTGCTAGCTATTTGGACGGGAACACTGAAGCTTTCTTT
CSASYLDGNTEAFF
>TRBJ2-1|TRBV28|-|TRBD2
TGTGCCAGCAGCTCCGGGACTAGCGGGGGGCGATACAATGAGCAGTTCTTC
CASSSGTSGGRYNEQFF
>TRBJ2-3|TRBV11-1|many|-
TGTGCCAGCAGCCCTCTAGCGCCCACAGATACGCAGTATTTT
CASSPLAPTDTQYF
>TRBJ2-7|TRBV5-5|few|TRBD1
TGTGCCAGCAGCCCCCGGACAGGTTCTCTTACGTTCGAGCAGTACTTC
CASSPRTGSLTFEQYF
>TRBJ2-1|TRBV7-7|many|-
TGTGCTAGCAGCTTAGGGGCATGGGGGGCCGATGAGCAGTTCTTC
CASSLGAWGADEQFF
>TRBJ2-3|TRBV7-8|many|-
TGTGCCAGCAGCTCCGGACCGTTAGATACGCAGTATTTT
CASSSGPLDTQYF
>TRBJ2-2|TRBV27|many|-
TGTGCCAGCAGTCTCCGGTTGGAGGAGCTGTTTTTT
CASSLRLEELFF
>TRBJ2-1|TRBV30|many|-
TGTGCCTGGAGAAGGGGGAATGAGCAGTTCTTC
CAWRRGNEQFF
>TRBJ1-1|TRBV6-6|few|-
TGTGCCAGCAGTTATCAGGGATCTGAAGCTTTCTTT
CASSYQGSEAFF
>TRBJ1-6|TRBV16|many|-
TGTGCCAGCAGCACCGGGCTGCTCCTCCACTTT
CASSTGLLLHF
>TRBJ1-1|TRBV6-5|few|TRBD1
TGTGCCAGCAGTAACATAGGGGGCGCGGGCACTGAAGCTTTCTTT
CASSNIGGAGTEAFF
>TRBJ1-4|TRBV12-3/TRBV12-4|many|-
TGTGCCAGCAGTTTGCGGCAGCGCCTTAATGAAAAACTGTTTTTT
CASSLRQRLNEKLFF
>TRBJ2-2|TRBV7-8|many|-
TGTGCCAGCAGCTTCCCCCCCGGACTCCCTCCCGGGGAGCTGTTTTTT
CASSFPPGLPPGELFF
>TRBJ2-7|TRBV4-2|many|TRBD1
TGTGCCAGCAGCCAAGATGAGGACAGGGGCCACGAGCAGTACTTC
CASSQDEDRGHEQYF
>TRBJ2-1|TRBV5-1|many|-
TGCGCCAGCAGCTGGACAGGGGGTAGCGGGAGGGGAACCTACAATGAGCAGTTCTTC
CASSWTGGSGRGTYNEQFF
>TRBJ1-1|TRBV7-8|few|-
TGTGCCAGCAGCTTTTCATCCGAAGCTTTCTTT
CASSFSSEAFF
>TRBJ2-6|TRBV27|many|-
TGTGCCAGCAGTTTAAAGAGGAGGTCCGGGGCCAACGTCCTGACTTTC
CASSLKRRSGANVLTF
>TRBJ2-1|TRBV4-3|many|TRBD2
TGCGCCAGCAGCTCGCAACTCGCGGGAGTTCACAATGAGCAGTTCTTC
CASSSQLAGVHNEQFF
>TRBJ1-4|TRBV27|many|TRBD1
TGTGCCAGCAGGACAGGGGGGCAGGATGAAAAACTGTTTTTT
CASRTGGQDEKLFF
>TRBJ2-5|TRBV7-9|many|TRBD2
TGTGCCAGCAGCGGCTGGACTAGCGGGAGAGGAGAGACCCAGTACTTC
CASSGWTSGRGETQYF
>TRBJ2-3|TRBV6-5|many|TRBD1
TGTGCCAGCAGTTTGGGGACAGGGGCAGATACGCAGTATTTT
CASSLGTGADTQYF
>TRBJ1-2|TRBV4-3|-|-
TGCGCCAGCAGCCAAGAGGGGTCAGGTTACTATGGCTACACCTTC
CASSQEGSGYYGYTF
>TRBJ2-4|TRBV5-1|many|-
TGCGCCAGCACCCCGGGGCAGCTAGCCAAAAACATTCAGTACTTC
CASTPGQLAKNIQYF